This T cell receptor (beta chain) was sequenced in a study of blood T cell repertoires in COVID-19. Across the whole study: Spain, Italy and the United States supplied samples that represented acute and convalescent COVID-19. Nucleic acid was either cDNA or gDNA, and it came from T cells, B-cell-depleted T cells, or PBMCs.

V lost 4 bases to trimming and J lost 2 bases; unmatched junction nucleotides: 3. Looked up from germline, CDR1 is SGHDT and CDR2 is YYEEEE. This CDR3 has 15 amino acids. How the authors handled the data: Amplifying reference gene primers gave estimates of nucleated cell counts. Some clones are missing from TCRdb's copy, which holds only in-frame ones; the method was immunoSEQ multiplex PCR. Clonal size and the V and J genes are those of that table, whereas D and trimming came from the DNA. The sample has around 290,000 clones; about 89% are singletons. The sequencing input was peripheral blood. This TCR was sampled from a man in his forties with acute or convalescent COVID-19. The rearrangement uses TRBV5-6 and TRBJ2-2; 9 nucleotides match TRBD2. The DNA for the CDR3 is TGTGCCAGCAGCCGCGGGGGGGCAAACACCGGGGAGCTGTTTTTT. Protein sequence: CASSRGGANTGELFF.